Below are 14 T cell receptor beta chains sequenced from a single sample in a study of blood T cell repertoires in COVID-19. Sequencing used immunoSEQ multiplex PCR; TCRdb keeps in-frame clones, though not all of them. Found here are 150,000 to 200,000 clones, approximately 86% of them singletons; the top ten hold about 8.2%. The sample comprised peripheral blood. Receptors were obtained from a man aged 55 to 70 with acute or convalescent COVID-19.

The V call is TRBV23-1, the J call TRBJ1-5, with D perhaps TRBD1 (5 bases). TRBV23-1 is an ORF; its function is uncertain. The V and J ends lost 4 bases and 8 bases respectively, with 12 bases between them. The CDR3 runs 13 residues. For the CDR3, the DNA is TGCGCCAGCAGTCGTCGACCGACAGAGCCCCAGCATTTT. Protein sequence: CASSRRPTEPQHF.

The genes are TRBV27 and TRBJ2-2; 7 positions match TRBD1. The CDR3 extends over 15 amino acids. Germline CDR1 and CDR2: MNHEY and SMNVEV (reference sequence). Trimming at V came to 2 bases and at J to 3 bases, leaving 3 bases not matched to a gene. CDR3 residues: CASSLGDRDTGELFF. Written as DNA, the CDR3 is TGTGCCAGCAGTTTAGGAGACAGGGACACCGGGGAGCTGTTTTTT.

Only a few counts were recorded for this clone. This rearrangement joins TRBV4-1 to TRBJ1-3, with 7 bases lining up with TRBD1. Germline V lookup: CDR1 MGHRA, CDR2 YSYEKL. Trimming cost V 0 bases and J 7 bases; bases outside gene matches: 3. The CDR3 sequence is 14 residues long. CDR3 residues: CASSQETGRNTIYF. The CDR3 coding sequence is TGCGCCAGCAGCCAAGAGACAGGGAGGAACACCATATATTTT.

CDR3 in DNA: TGTGCCAGCAGAACAGGGTACGGCACCGGGGAGCTGTTTTTT. It yields the protein CASRTGYGTGELFF. The chain recombines TRBV25-1 with TRBJ2-2, with D perhaps matching TRBD1 (6 bases). The germline V gene encodes CDR1 MGHDK and CDR2 SYGVNS. V was pared by 6 bases and J by 4 bases, with 12 bases between. CDR3 size: 14 residues.

This sequence joins TRBV28 and TRBJ1-1; D is uncertain. Germline CDR1 and CDR2: MDHEN and SYDVKM. The V end was cut by 1 base, the J end by 4 bases, with 10 bases between. The CDR3 covers 14 residues. The CDR3 DNA sequence: TGTGCCAGCAGTTTATTGGCCAGATCCACTGAAGCTTTCTTT. It encodes CASSLLARSTEAFF.

V gene TRBV3-1 (or the pseudogene TRBV3-2) combines with J gene TRBJ1-5, with D unresolved. V shed 5 bases and J shed 0 bases, with 5 bases lying between them. Germline V lookup: CDR1 LGHDT, CDR2 YNNKEL (reference sequence). The CDR3 consists of 13 residues. The CDR3 DNA follows: TGTGCCAGCAGCTCCTATAGCAATCAGCCCCAGCATTTT. Translation gives CASSSYSNQPQHF.

The chain's CDR3 is CSGTGANEKLFF. The DNA of the CDR3 is TGCAGCGGAACAGGGGCTAATGAAAAACTGTTTTTT. The rearrangement joins TRBV29-1 to TRBJ1-4; 7 nucleotides align to TRBD1. CDR1 and CDR2 (germline): SQVTM, ANQGSEA. This CDR3 is 12 amino acids long. The J segment lost 3 bases and the V segment lost 7 bases, leaving 2 bases of the junction unmatched. Full variable domain (rest looked up from reference TRBV29-1 and TRBJ1-4): SAVISQKPSRDICQRGTSLTIQCQVDSQVTMMFWYRQQPGQSLTLIATANQGSEATYESGFVIDKFPISRPNLTFSTLTVSNMSPEDSSIYLCSGTGANEKLFFGSGTQLSVL.

This clone was seen just once. The CDR3 loop reads CASRQSGTDTQYF. The CDR3 DNA is TGTGCCAGCAGACAGAGTGGCACAGATACGCAGTATTTT. The gene calls are TRBV6-5 and TRBJ2-3, with D unresolved. From germline, CDR1 is MNHEY and CDR2 SVGAGI. There are 13 residues in the CDR3. Deletions cut 6 bases from V and 1 base from J, with 8 bases between.

The chain couples TRBV5-5 to TRBJ2-1, with D perhaps matching TRBD2 (6 bases). Germline lookup yields CDR1 SGHKS and CDR2 YYEKEE (reference sequence). The V and J ends lost 6 bases and 4 bases respectively, with 14 bases between them. The length of the CDR3 is 14 residues. The CDR3 nucleotides read TGTGCCAGCACCCCGGACTACCCTTACAATGAGCAGTTCTTC. This codes for CASTPDYPYNEQFF.

This chain connects TRBV18 to TRBJ1-5; D ambiguous. CDR1 and CDR2 (germline): KGHSH, LQKENI. Between the trimmed V and J ends, which lost 3 bases and 8 bases, there was a span of 11 bases. The CDR3 has 13 residues. As DNA, the CDR3 is TGTGCCAGCTCACCCGCGTCCCGAGAGCCCCAGCATTTT. It yields the protein CASSPASREPQHF.

The chain carries TRBV5-5 and TRBJ2-6, with D perhaps matching TRBD2 (5 bases). This CDR3 spans 14 amino acids. Germline CDR1 SGHKS, CDR2 YYEKEE (reference sequence). The germline V and J ends were trimmed by 4 bases and 8 bases, with 13 bases remaining between them. CDR3 in amino acids: CASSRTRETNVLTF. The CDR3 DNA reads TGTGCCAGCAGCCGGACGAGGGAGACCAACGTCCTGACTTTC.

Concerning this clone itself: At one end, the junction sequence differs from germline, possibly due to a read error. The chain employs TRBV11-2 and TRBJ2-1; D is unresolved. CDR3 size: 15 residues. Looked up from germline, CDR1 is SGHAT and CDR2 is FQNNGV. The CDR3, as DNA: TGCTTGAAAGGCACGGCTTGGAGCTCCTACAATGAGCAGTTCTTC. Protein: CLKGTAWSSYNEQFF.

V gene TRBV4-1 combines with J gene TRBJ1-5; unclear D gene. Trimming removed 0 bases at V and 4 bases at J, with 7 bases between. CDR1 is MGHRA, CDR2 YSYEKL, per germline. CDR3 size: 14 residues. CDR3 nucleotides: TGCGCCAGCAGCCAAGAGCTGCTAAATCAGCCCCAGCATTTT. Residues: CASSQELLNQPQHF.

This clone was counted only a few times. V usage is TRBV5-4 and J usage is TRBJ2-7; D might be TRBD2 (6 bases). Trimming removed 0 bases at V and 7 bases at J, with 20 bases between. This CDR3 region has 16 residues. CDR1 and CDR2 (germline): SGHNT, YYREEE (reference sequence). The CDR3 loop reads CASSLARLRSAGEQYF. The CDR3 coding sequence is TGTGCCAGCAGCTTGGCGCGACTGCGCTCGGCGGGGGAGCAGTACTTC.